There are a few counts of the clone carrying this T cell receptor (beta chain). Its matching antigen is unknown. TCRdb reanalysed the RT-PCR reads using MiXCR and keeps one entry per CDR3 protein. This sample has over 400,000 distinct CDR3 sequences, with 9.5% to 12% found just once. V was pared by 0 bases and J by 0 bases, with 19 bases between. The germline V gene encodes CDR1 SGHRS and CDR2 YFSETQ. This CDR3 contains 19 residues. The data stem from a study of response to subunit inactivated influenza vaccine. Study-wide points: Few new T cells, the authors suggested, are recruited by each seasonal influenza vaccination.

The J gene is TRBJ2-4, the V gene TRBV5-1; D might be TRBD2 (6 bases). This TCR came from a man over 45 who received an inactivated influenza vaccine. Sequences were derived from PBMCs from blood, sampled 40 to 50 days after vaccination. The CDR3 loop is CASSLGTGLLTLAKNIQYF. CDR3 in DNA: TGCGCCAGCAGCTTGGGTACAGGACTACTAACGCTAGCCAAAAACATTCAGTACTTC.